The 20 T cell receptor beta chains below come from one sample, sequenced in a study of cytomegalovirus exposure and HLA in healthy donors. The PCR had 60 Vbeta and 13 Jbeta primers. Method: immunoSEQ multiplex PCR; TCRdb's copy keeps in-frame clones and lacks some. The table lists about 160,000 clones, roughly 72% of them singletons. Specimen: PBMCs. These receptors all come from a man in his forties in good health and CMV-seropositive.

The genes are TRBV20-1 and TRBJ2-5, with a tentative D call TRBD1 (6 bases). The J call is in doubt because the DNA end fits TRBJ2-7 better. Germline V gene lookup returns CDR1 DFQATT and CDR2 SNEGSKA (reference sequence). The length of the CDR3 is 11 residues. The CDR3 here is CSAKQGYEQYF. In nucleotides, the CDR3 is TGCAGTGCTAAACAGGGCTACGAGCAGTACTTC.

The chain is built from TRBV5-4 and TRBJ2-5, with 10 bases matching TRBD1. The DNA matches TRBJ2-7 better at its end, which makes the J call doubtful. CDR1 SGHNT and CDR2 YYREEE come from the germline V gene (reference sequence). The CDR3 is 15 amino acids. The CDR3 here is CASSSRTGGFYEQYF. In nucleotides, the CDR3 is TGTGCCAGCAGTTCCCGGACAGGGGGTTTCTACGAGCAGTACTTC.

The chain employs TRBV19 and TRBJ2-7, with TRBD1 matching 7 bases. J gave up 5 bases and V 6 bases, and 13 bases lay outside the gene matches. CDR3 length equals 15 residues. The germline gives CDR1 LNHDA, CDR2 SQIVND (reference sequence). Here the CDR3 DNA reads TGTGCCAGTAGCCGTCAACGACAGGGTCTGGACGAGCAGTACTTC. Protein sequence: CASSRQRQGLDEQYF.

The chain uses TRBV9 and TRBJ2-3; D unclear. The germline V gene encodes CDR1 SGDLS and CDR2 YYNGEE. This CDR3 has 13 amino acids. Trimming stripped 3 bases from V and 0 bases from J, with 5 bases between. The CDR3 loop reads CASSAKSTDTQYF. CDR3 coding DNA: TGTGCCAGCAGCGCAAAAAGCACAGATACGCAGTATTTT. The entire variable domain, with the rest obtained from reference TRBV9 and TRBJ2-3, is as follows: DSGVTQTPKHLITATGQRVTLRCSPRSGDLSVYWYQQSLDQGLQFLIQYYNGEERAKGNILERFSAQQFPDLHSELNLSSLELGDSALYFCASSAKSTDTQYFGPGTRLTVL.

This clone was detected once. The rearrangement joins TRBV15 to TRBJ2-2; weak D call: TRBD2 (6 bases). The V gene's germline CDR1 is LNHNV and CDR2 YYDKDF (reference sequence). The CDR3 runs to 16 residues. Trimming stripped 5 bases from V and 3 bases from J, with 16 bases between. CDR3 DNA: TGTGCCACCAGCCCCCGGGCGGGGTCATACACCGGGGAGCTGTTTTTT. Encoded protein: CATSPRAGSYTGELFF.

The chain uses TRBV4-3 and TRBJ2-2; possible D gene TRBD1, 7 bases. This CDR3 spans 15 amino acids. Germline assignment: CDR1 LGHNA and CDR2 YSLEER. The V end was cut by 4 bases, the J end by 4 bases, with 13 bases between. The CDR3 loop reads CASSRSQGGTGELFF. Here the CDR3 DNA reads TGCGCCAGCAGCCGCAGTCAGGGGGGCACCGGGGAGCTGTTTTTT.

This chain connects TRBV7-3 to TRBJ2-1; a weak D match, TRBD1 (5 bases). The CDR3 length is 12 residues. V was cut by 5 bases and J by 9 bases, with 11 bases left in between. The V gene's germline CDR1 is SGHTA and CDR2 FQGTGA. This chain's CDR3 is CASSPRVGEQFF. The CDR3 coding sequence is TGTGCCAGCAGCCCCAGGGTAGGTGAGCAGTTCTTC.

CDR3 nucleotide sequence: TGTGCCAGCAGCCCGACAGGGGAGGACACTGAAGCTTTCTTT. It is translated as CASSPTGEDTEAFF. The chain links TRBV7-3 to TRBJ1-1; 8 nucleotides match TRBD1. The germline gives CDR1 SGHTA, CDR2 FQGTGA. The CDR3 totals 14 residues. V dropped 5 bases and J dropped 3; count of bases not matched to a gene: 5.

The chain carries TRBV5-6 and TRBJ2-7; the match to TRBD2 covers 8 bases. The V gene's germline CDR1 is SGHDT and CDR2 YYEEEE. CDR3 length: 15 residues. After removal of 4 bases from V and 6 bases from J, the junction contained 12 bases not matched to a gene. The CDR3 here is CASSPPPSGSGEQYF. The DNA for the CDR3 is TGTGCCAGCAGCCCCCCCCCTAGCGGGTCAGGCGAGCAGTACTTC.

The rearrangement joins TRBV6-1 to TRBJ2-7; D is ambiguous. V was pared by 2 bases and J by 1 base, with 15 bases between. The germline gives CDR1 MNHNS, CDR2 SASEGT. CDR3 length equals 16 residues. In DNA, the CDR3 is TGTGCCAGCAGTGAACCCACATTGACACTTTCCTACGAGCAGTACTTC. Protein: CASSEPTLTLSYEQYF.

The J gene is TRBJ1-5, the V gene TRBV5-1; TRBD1 might be the D (6 bases). V was trimmed by 3 bases and J by 0 bases, leaving 10 bases between them. Per the germline V gene, CDR1 is SGHRS and CDR2 is YFSETQ. The CDR3 covers 15 residues. CDR3 protein: CASSWGTNSNQPQHF. In DNA form, the CDR3 reads TGCGCCAGCAGCTGGGGGACAAATAGCAATCAGCCCCAGCATTTT.

This clone was counted a single time. This chain connects TRBV2 to TRBJ1-6; 8 positions agree with TRBD1. The CDR3 has 14 amino acids. The V gene end was trimmed by 9 bases and the J gene end by 10 bases; junction bases not matched to a gene: 11. The germline gives CDR1 SNHLY, CDR2 FYNNEI. The CDR3 is CARAGQGGYSPLHF. CDR3 coding DNA: TGTGCCAGAGCAGGACAGGGAGGTTACTCACCCCTCCACTTT.

The V gene is TRBV2, the J gene TRBJ1-1; perhaps TRBD1 as D (6 bases). Looked up from germline, CDR1 is SNHLY and CDR2 is FYNNEI. The CDR3 has 14 residues. The V gene lost 3 bases and the J gene lost 2 bases, with 10 bases spanning the gap. The CDR3 here is CASSERGRNTEAFF. The CDR3 DNA reads as TGTGCCAGCAGTGAGCGGGGGCGAAACACTGAAGCTTTCTTT.

The V call is TRBV11-2, the J call TRBJ2-1, with D perhaps TRBD1 (6 bases). Germline-derived CDR1 and CDR2 are SGHAT and FQNNGV. The germline V and J ends were trimmed by 1 base and 0 bases, with 7 bases remaining between them. The CDR3 runs 15 residues. In DNA, the CDR3 is TGTGCCAGCAGCTTAGGGACAGACTCCTACAATGAGCAGTTCTTC. Translating gives CASSLGTDSYNEQFF.

The rearrangement links TRBV5-4 to TRBJ1-1; D gene ambiguous. V lost 4 bases and J lost 3, with 10 bases in between. The CDR3 is made up of 13 amino acids. Germline CDR1 SGHNT, CDR2 YYREEE (reference sequence). The CDR3 loop reads CASSPAGDTEAFF. The CDR3 DNA is TGTGCCAGCAGCCCCGCCGGAGACACTGAAGCTTTCTTT.

This clone has more than one count but fewer than ten. The chain links TRBV28 to TRBJ1-5; tentatively, D is TRBD1 (5 bases). The V gene lost 6 bases and the J gene lost 4 bases, with 7 bases spanning the gap. The CDR3 runs to 12 residues. Germline values: CDR1 MDHEN, CDR2 SYDVKM. The DNA for the CDR3 is TGTGCCAGCAGCAGGGCGAATCAGCCCCAGCATTTT. Protein product: CASSRANQPQHF.

The rearrangement links TRBV6-5 to TRBJ2-7; 10 bases are shared with TRBD1. The CDR3 extends over 14 amino acids. Germline V CDR1 and CDR2: MNHEY, SVGAGI. With 4 bases clipped from V and 0 bases from J, the junction kept 0 bases outside the gene matches. CDR3 in DNA: TGTGCCAGCAGTTGGACAGGGGGCTCCTACGAGCAGTACTTC. This encodes CASSWTGGSYEQYF.

The chain links TRBV18 to TRBJ1-1; TRBD1 is a possible D gene (5 bases). With 2 bases removed from V and 2 bases from J, the gap between germline ends came to 15 bases. CDR3 length equals 16 residues. CDR1 is KGHSH, CDR2 LQKENI, per germline. The CDR3 protein is CASSPWGGTDNTEAFF. In DNA, the CDR3 is TGTGCCAGCTCACCATGGGGGGGGACCGACAACACTGAAGCTTTCTTT.

This clone has more than one count but fewer than ten. The rearrangement joins TRBV4-1 to TRBJ1-1, with D maybe TRBD1 (5 bases). CDR1 MGHRA and CDR2 YSYEKL come from the germline V gene. The CDR3 contains 13 residues. The germline V and J ends were trimmed by 3 bases and 10 bases, with 15 bases remaining between them. CDR3 region: CASSQAGQVGAFF. The CDR3 coding sequence is TGCGCCAGCAGCCAGGCGGGGCAGGTTGGAGCTTTCTTT.

The rearrangement uses TRBV29-1 and TRBJ2-7, with 11 bases identical to TRBD1. The trim removed 7 bases at V and 3 bases at J, leaving 8 bases unmatched. This CDR3 contains 14 residues. Germline CDR1 reads SQVTM; CDR2 reads ANQGSEA. CDR3 sequence (DNA): TGCAGCGGGGTATCCGGGACAGGGGGCTACGAGCAGTACTTC. The encoded protein is CSGVSGTGGYEQYF.